Below are 23 T cell receptor beta chains sequenced from a single sample in a study of PD-1 blockade in classical Hodgkin lymphoma. Documented time point: newly diagnosed, previously untreated cHL patient sample. Here immunoSEQ multiplex PCR was the method, and the copy in TCRdb shows in-frame clones only, minus some. The sample includes approximately 70,000 clones, more than 85% of them seen just once. The sample consisted of peripheral blood mononuclear cells (PBMCs). The source is a human donor with classical Hodgkin lymphoma.

V usage is TRBV5-1 and J usage is TRBJ2-7; D remains ambiguous. Germline CDR1 SGHRS, CDR2 YFSETQ. CDR3 length equals 15 residues. The germline V and J ends were trimmed by 0 bases and 5 bases, with 15 bases remaining between them. As DNA, the CDR3 is TGCGCCAGCAGCTTGGCGGCTCTCCGAGGCGACGAGCAGTACTTC. Its translation is CASSLAALRGDEQYF.

The chain is built from TRBV15 and TRBJ2-2, with 7 positions matching TRBD1. The CDR3 loop spans 17 amino acids. Germline assignment: CDR1 LNHNV and CDR2 YYDKDF (reference sequence). Germline trimming cut 0 bases from V and 1 base from J; bases unmatched to any gene: 5. In nucleotides, the CDR3 is TGTGCCACCAGCAGAGATCTGACAGGGCGGAACACCGGGGAGCTGTTTTTT. Its translation is CATSRDLTGRNTGELFF.

This sequence joins TRBV5-4 and TRBJ2-5, with TRBD1 identical over 12 bases. CDR1 is SGHNT and CDR2 is YYREEE in the germline V gene (reference sequence). Trimming cost V 4 bases and J 4 bases; bases outside gene matches: 11. This CDR3 spans 17 amino acids. CDR3 protein: CASSLGQGARMGETQYF. For the CDR3, the DNA is TGTGCCAGCAGCCTGGGACAGGGGGCGCGAATGGGAGAGACCCAGTACTTC.

The V call is TRBV19, the J call TRBJ1-1; a weak D match, TRBD1 (6 bases). Per germline, CDR1 LNHDA and CDR2 SQIVND (reference sequence). The CDR3 loop spans 13 amino acids. V shed 10 bases and J shed 2 bases, with 14 bases lying between them. DNA of the CDR3: TGTGCCAATACCCTACAGGGAAACACTGAAGCTTTCTTT. It encodes CANTLQGNTEAFF.

This clone is a singleton in its sample. The gene calls are TRBV28 and TRBJ1-2; maybe TRBD1 (6 bases). This CDR3 is built from 13 residues. CDR1 and CDR2 (germline): MDHEN, SYDVKM. The V end was cut by 5 bases, the J end by 4 bases, with 11 bases between. The CDR3 region has the DNA TGTGCCAGCAGTCTACAGGGTCTCTATGGCTACACCTTC. It encodes CASSLQGLYGYTF.

The CDR3 nucleotides are TGTGCCAGCAGCAAAGTAGGGGAGAAGTATGGCTACACCTTC. It translates to CASSKVGEKYGYTF. The genes are TRBV21-1 and TRBJ1-2. TRBV21-1 is a known pseudogene. This CDR3 contains 14 residues.

In this sample, this clone turned up once. The V and J genes are TRBV6-5 and TRBJ2-5; D gene unclear. The CDR3 contains 15 residues. V lost 2 bases, J lost 4 bases, and 14 bases lay in between. Germline CDR1 reads MNHEY; CDR2 reads SVGAGI. DNA of the CDR3: TGTGCCAGCAGTTACCAGTATGTTGCTAGAGAGACCCAGTACTTC. This gives the protein CASSYQYVARETQYF.

This clone was counted a single time. The DNA for the CDR3 is TGTGCCAGCAGCCCTCCCGGGGGCGGGAACTACAATGAGCAGTTCTTC. Amino acids: CASSPPGGGNYNEQFF. The V and J genes are TRBV11-2 and TRBJ2-1; either TRBD1 or TRBD2 may fit D (6 bases each). Between the trimmed V and J ends, which lost 5 bases and 3 bases, there was a span of 17 bases. CDR3 length: 16 amino acids. Germline loops: CDR1 SGHAT, CDR2 FQNNGV.

Only one count was recorded for this clone. This sequence joins TRBV5-1 and TRBJ1-2; D call uncertain. This CDR3 region has 13 residues. Trimming took 1 base from V and 6 from J, leaving 10 bases between them. In germline, CDR1 is SGHRS, CDR2 YFSETQ. CDR3 coding DNA: TGCGCCAGCAGCTTGTGGGATCCCCATGGCTACACCTTC. Amino acid sequence: CASSLWDPHGYTF.

The chain couples TRBV7-2 to TRBJ1-5, with a possible D match to TRBD1 (5 bases). The CDR3 runs to 13 residues. The ends were cut back, 5 bases at V and 6 bases at J, with 11 bases in the middle. The germline gives CDR1 SGHTA, CDR2 FQGNSA. The CDR3 here is CASSLRGVQPQHF. CDR3 coding DNA: TGTGCCAGCAGCCTACGGGGGGTTCAGCCCCAGCATTTT.

The gene calls are TRBV2 and TRBJ1-5; unclear D gene. V was clipped by 2 bases and J by 2 bases, with 16 bases between them. The CDR3 sequence is 17 residues long. Germline CDR1 SNHLY, CDR2 FYNNEI. The CDR3 DNA is TGTGCCAGCAGTGAAAAAAACCCAAGGGTGGGCAATCAGCCCCAGCATTTT. This sequence encodes CASSEKNPRVGNQPQHF.

The rearrangement uses TRBV19 and TRBJ1-2, with unresolved D. The germline V gene encodes CDR1 LNHDA and CDR2 SQIVND (reference sequence). V dropped 8 bases and J dropped 0 bases, with 10 bases sitting between them. This CDR3 region has 13 residues. CDR3 coding DNA: TGTGCCAGTTACAGCTTAGCTAACTATGGCTACACCTTC. Protein product: CASYSLANYGYTF.

This rearrangement joins TRBV10-3 to TRBJ2-1; the D gene is possibly TRBD2 (6 bases). The CDR3 length is 14 residues. The V gene lost 2 bases and the J gene lost 10 bases, with 15 bases spanning the gap. In germline, CDR1 is ENHRY, CDR2 SYGVKD. The CDR3 spells CAISEHQLAWEQFF. CDR3 DNA: TGTGCCATCAGTGAGCACCAACTAGCTTGGGAGCAGTTCTTC.

The chain links TRBV6-6 to TRBJ1-1; D call uncertain. Germline V gene sequence: CDR1 MNHNY, CDR2 SVGAGI (reference sequence). CDR3 length: 11 amino acids. V lost 5 bases to trimming and J lost 6 bases, with 7 bases between them. CDR3 protein: CASSTTAEAFF. CDR3 coding DNA: TGTGCCAGCAGTACTACAGCTGAAGCTTTCTTT.

The chain combines TRBV20-1 with TRBJ1-1, with unresolved D. This CDR3 contains 11 residues. Germline V gives CDR1 DFQATT, CDR2 SNEGSKA (reference sequence). Trimming stripped 2 bases from V and 3 bases from J, with 4 bases between. The CDR3 spells CSARPYTEAFF. In DNA, the CDR3 is TGCAGTGCTAGACCCTACACTGAAGCTTTCTTT.

The rearrangement joins TRBV7-8 to TRBJ1-5; D may be TRBD1 (6 bases). Germline V gene lookup returns CDR1 SGHVS and CDR2 FQNEAQ. The CDR3 is 15 amino acids. V was shortened by 7 bases and J by 3 bases, with 16 bases between the two germline ends. CDR3 amino acids: CASTKGGRFNQPQHF. CDR3 in DNA: TGTGCCAGCACCAAAGGGGGGCGCTTCAATCAGCCCCAGCATTTT.

V usage is TRBV7-9 and J usage is TRBJ1-2; possible D gene TRBD1, 5 bases. This CDR3 has 15 residues. Trimming cost V 5 bases and J 3 bases, with 16 bases left between them. Germline lookup yields CDR1 SEHNR and CDR2 FQNEAQ (reference sequence). CDR3 sequence reads: CASSTGGGLDYGYTF. In nucleotides, the CDR3 is TGTGCCAGCAGCACCGGGGGAGGATTGGACTATGGCTACACCTTC.

The chain couples TRBV5-5 to TRBJ1-1; a possible D gene is TRBD1 (6 bases). The V end lost 0 bases, the J end lost 1 base, and 10 bases lay between the germline ends. The length of the CDR3 is 15 residues. CDR1 and CDR2 (germline): SGHKS, YYEKEE (reference sequence). The CDR3 DNA is TGTGCCAGCAGCTTGGTAGGACAGAGGAACACTGAAGCTTTCTTT. Amino acid sequence: CASSLVGQRNTEAFF.

This clone has just one count. V gene TRBV2 combines with J gene TRBJ1-5, with TRBD1 matching over 12 bases. V gave up 6 bases and J gave up 6 bases; unmatched junction bases: 6. Germline values: CDR1 SNHLY, CDR2 FYNNEI. This CDR3 comprises 15 residues. CDR3 amino acids: CASRGTGGFGQPQHF. CDR3 nucleotides: TGTGCCAGCAGGGGGACAGGGGGCTTTGGTCAGCCCCAGCATTTT.

J is TRBJ2-7 and V is TRBV19; D remains unclear. The ends were cut back, 1 base at V and 0 bases at J, with 7 bases in the middle. The length of the CDR3 is 14 residues. CDR1 is LNHDA, CDR2 SQIVND, per germline (reference sequence). In DNA form, the CDR3 reads TGTGCCAGTAGTATAGGCGGCCGCTCCTACGAGCAGTACTTC. Residues: CASSIGGRSYEQYF.

This chain joins TRBV30 and TRBJ2-4; 8 nucleotides align to TRBD2. Losses at the gene ends were 1 base for V and 14 bases for J; bases not matched to a gene: 13. Germline V lookup: CDR1 GTSNPN, CDR2 SVGIG (reference sequence). The CDR3 is made up of 14 amino acids. This CDR3 is CAWSEGLTREGEYF. The CDR3 DNA sequence: TGTGCCTGGAGTGAGGGTTTAACTCGGGAGGGGGAGTACTTC.

V and J are TRBV2 and TRBJ1-1, with a possible D match to TRBD1 (6 bases). Germline V CDR1 and CDR2: SNHLY, FYNNEI. CDR3 length equals 14 residues. V lost 4 bases to trimming and J lost 4 bases, with 13 bases between them. DNA of the CDR3: TGTGCCAGCAGTGTCAACAGGGTTGGCACTGAAGCTTTCTTT. It is translated as CASSVNRVGTEAFF.

The V and J genes are TRBV28 and TRBJ1-5; perhaps TRBD1 as D (6 bases). The germline CDR1 and CDR2 sequences are MDHEN and SYDVKM. Trimming removed 7 bases from V and 4 bases from J, with 14 bases in between. This CDR3 has 14 amino acids. The CDR3 protein is CASNPGTINQPQHF. The CDR3 region has the DNA TGTGCCAGCAATCCCGGGACAATTAATCAGCCCCAGCATTTT.